The 26 T cell receptor beta chains given below trace back to one sample, sequenced in a study of shared clonotypes between healthy human individuals. Selected positively for CCR7 and CD45RO-negative, naive CD8 cells excluded terminally differentiated effector memory CD45RA+ cells. This table comes from immunoSEQ multiplex PCR, and its TCRdb copy is limited to in-frame clones, with some not included. The sample lists more than 550,000 clones, just over 90% occurring once. The sequenced sample was naive CD8+ T cells sorted from blood. Receptors were obtained from a man aged 25-40 years in good health.

The J gene is TRBJ1-2, the V gene TRBV27; D gene uncertain. V was shortened by 2 bases and J by 8 bases, with 18 bases between the two germline ends. The CDR3 has 15 residues. The germline V gene has CDR1 MNHEY and CDR2 SMNVEV (reference sequence). The CDR3 here is CASSLAPGNLRGYTF. CDR3 DNA: TGTGCCAGCAGTTTAGCTCCGGGAAATCTGAGGGGCTACACCTTC.

This chain connects TRBV7-2 to TRBJ2-5; TRBD2 might be the D (6 bases). The CDR3 is 14 amino acids. Germline values: CDR1 SGHTA, CDR2 FQGNSA. Trimming took off 5 bases at V and 5 bases at J, with 15 bases between the two ends. The CDR3 DNA sequence: TGTGCCAGCAGCACCGAGCGGGCTGGGGAGACCCAGTACTTC. Translation: CASSTERAGETQYF. Full variable domain (rest looked up from reference TRBV7-2 and TRBJ2-5): GAGVSQSPSNKVTEKGKDVELRCDPISGHTALYWYRQSLGQGLEFLIYFQGNSAPDKSGLPSDRFSAERTGGSVSTLTIQRTQQEDSAVYLCASSTERAGETQYFGPGTRLLVL.

J is TRBJ1-1 and V is TRBV10-2; 8 positions agree with TRBD1. The germline gives CDR1 WSHSY, CDR2 SAAADI. The CDR3 runs to 14 residues. Losses at the gene ends were 4 bases for V and 0 bases for J; bases not matched to a gene: 1. The CDR3 nucleotides read TGCGCCAGCAGTGGGACAGGGTTGAACACTGAAGCTTTCTTT. Its protein product is CASSGTGLNTEAFF.

The sample holds a few counts of this clone. The rearrangement uses TRBV7-9 and TRBJ1-1; 9 bases agree with TRBD1. The CDR3 is 14 amino acids. Germline loops: CDR1 SEHNR, CDR2 FQNEAQ (reference sequence). V dropped 5 bases and J dropped 6; count of bases not matched to a gene: 7. The CDR3 sequence is CASSLGQGMAEAFF. The CDR3 coding sequence is TGTGCCAGCAGCCTAGGACAGGGGATGGCTGAAGCTTTCTTT.

The chain links TRBV10-2 to TRBJ2-7; possibly TRBD1 for D (5 bases). Trimming removed 7 bases at V and 4 bases at J, with 17 bases between. This CDR3 comprises 14 residues. The germline V gene encodes CDR1 WSHSY and CDR2 SAAADI. In DNA form, the CDR3 reads TGCGCCAGCACCACTCGGCAGGGTGGATACGAGCAGTACTTC. Its protein is CASTTRQGGYEQYF.

The J gene is TRBJ1-1, the V gene TRBV4-1, with TRBD1 matching 7 bases. Trimming at V came to 6 bases and at J to 1 base, leaving 8 bases not matched to a gene. CDR3 size: 15 residues. Germline CDR1 and CDR2: MGHRA and YSYEKL. The CDR3 coding sequence is TGCGCCAGCAGGCCTATGACAGGGCCGAACACTGAAGCTTTCTTT. This codes for CASRPMTGPNTEAFF.

The chain links TRBV6-5 to TRBJ2-7; TRBD1 agrees at 7 bases. There are 14 residues in the CDR3. J was trimmed by 2 bases and V by 7 bases; bases with no gene match: 8. Germline loops: CDR1 MNHEY, CDR2 SVGAGI. The chain's CDR3 is CASTDREKTYEQYF. The CDR3 DNA reads as TGTGCCAGCACAGACAGGGAGAAAACCTACGAGCAGTACTTC.

The chain has TRBV4-3 and TRBJ2-1; 7 bases fit TRBD1. CDR1 LGHNA and CDR2 YSLEER come from the germline V gene. The V and J ends lost 4 bases and 9 bases, in that order; junction bases with no gene match: 6. There are 13 residues in the CDR3. Here the CDR3 reads CASSPGQVGEQFF. In DNA form, the CDR3 reads TGCGCCAGCAGCCCCGGACAGGTCGGTGAGCAGTTCTTC.

The rearrangement uses TRBV28 and TRBJ2-5; 8 positions match TRBD1. This CDR3 has 14 amino acids. V was pared by 8 bases and J by 1 base, with 6 bases of the junction left unmatched. The germline V gene has CDR1 MDHEN and CDR2 SYDVKM. CDR3 in DNA: TGTGCCAGCGGTAACAGGGGGAGCCAAGAGACCCAGTACTTC. As protein: CASGNRGSQETQYF.

The V and J genes are TRBV2 and TRBJ2-5, with unresolved D. Germline CDR1 SNHLY, CDR2 FYNNEI. The CDR3 runs to 15 residues. Trimming removed 4 bases at V and 1 base at J, with 13 bases between. The CDR3 loop is CASSVIRQPQETQYF. CDR3 in DNA: TGTGCCAGCAGTGTAATTCGGCAACCCCAAGAGACCCAGTACTTC.

This clone turned up a few times. The chain recombines TRBV7-9 with TRBJ2-2; 7 nucleotides line up with TRBD1. The CDR3 has 17 amino acids. The V and J ends lost 1 base and 0 bases, in that order; junction bases with no gene match: 5. Germline V gene data show CDR1 as SEHNR and CDR2 as FQNEAQ (reference sequence). This CDR3 reads CASSLVRTGSNTGELFF. In nucleotides, the CDR3 is TGTGCCAGCAGCTTAGTTCGGACAGGATCGAACACCGGGGAGCTGTTTTTT.

V and J are TRBV7-7 and TRBJ2-2, with 9 bases aligning to TRBD1. The trim removed 5 bases at V and 5 bases at J, leaving 15 bases unmatched. Germline-derived CDR1 and CDR2 are SSHAT and FNYEAQ (reference sequence). This CDR3 spans 18 amino acids. The CDR3: CASSLAPGQGKLTGELFF. The CDR3 DNA sequence: TGTGCCAGCAGCCTGGCCCCGGGACAGGGAAAGTTAACCGGGGAGCTGTTTTTT.

This clone was seen only once. The chain joins TRBV7-9 to TRBJ2-1, with D perhaps matching TRBD2 (6 bases). This CDR3 has 15 residues. V gave up 6 bases and J gave up 0 bases, with 12 bases separating them. The germline gives CDR1 SEHNR, CDR2 FQNEAQ (reference sequence). In DNA, the CDR3 is TGTGCCAGCAGTAATAGCGGTAGCTCCTACAATGAGCAGTTCTTC. It yields the protein CASSNSGSSYNEQFF.

The count of this clone is one. The gene calls are TRBV29-1 and TRBJ2-7, with 9 bases fitting TRBD2. CDR1 is SQVTM, CDR2 ANQGSEA, per germline. V shed 6 bases and J 2 bases; nucleotides not matched to a gene: 5. The CDR3 is 13 amino acids. In DNA form, the CDR3 reads TGCAGCGTCCGGGCTAGCGGGACCTACGAGCAGTACTTC. It translates to CSVRASGTYEQYF.

The chain employs TRBV27 and TRBJ1-2, with D possibly TRBD1 on 6 matching bases. This CDR3 region has 14 residues. Germline values: CDR1 MNHEY, CDR2 SMNVEV (reference sequence). The germline V and J ends were trimmed by 2 bases and 0 bases, with 7 bases remaining between them. CDR3 sequence: CASSLGGTNYGYTF. In nucleotides, the CDR3 is TGTGCCAGCAGTTTAGGGGGCACTAACTATGGCTACACCTTC.

The chain links TRBV11-3 to TRBJ2-3, with a weak D call TRBD2 (6 bases). Trimming shortened V by 5 bases and J by 3 bases, and 21 bases separated the two germline ends. The CDR3 spans 17 residues. Germline CDR1 SGHNT, CDR2 YENEEA. The CDR3 region is CASSPPGGERSTDTQYF. The CDR3 DNA reads TGTGCCAGCAGCCCCCCAGGCGGGGAGAGGAGTACAGATACGCAGTATTTT. The full variable domain, in which reference TRBV11-3 and TRBJ2-3 provide the parts outside the CDR3, is EAGVVQSPRYKIIEKKQPVAFWCNPISGHNTLYWYLQNLGQGPELLIRYENEEAVDDSQLPKDRFSAERLKGVDSTLKIQPAELGDSAVYLCASSPPGGERSTDTQYFGPGTRLTVL.

This chain uses TRBV7-9 with TRBJ2-1; 11 bases match TRBD2. The CDR3 length is 15 residues. The trim removed 5 bases at V and 9 bases at J, leaving 9 bases unmatched. The germline V gene encodes CDR1 SEHNR and CDR2 FQNEAQ (reference sequence). CDR3: CASSLRLAGRGEQFF. DNA for the CDR3: TGTGCCAGCAGCCTTCGACTAGCGGGACGTGGTGAGCAGTTCTTC.

The rearrangement uses TRBV5-5 and TRBJ1-2; D gene uncertain. CDR1 is SGHKS, CDR2 YYEKEE, per germline (reference sequence). The CDR3 length is 12 residues. The V end was cut by 0 bases, the J end by 3 bases, with 3 bases between. Here the CDR3 DNA reads TGTGCCAGCAGCTTGGATTACTATGGCTACACCTTC. Amino acid sequence: CASSLDYYGYTF.

The CDR3: CASSLVGGSPEQYF. The CDR3 DNA reads as TGTGCCAGCAGCTTGGTTGGCGGGAGTCCCGAGCAGTACTTC. The rearrangement uses TRBV5-4 and TRBJ2-7, with TRBD2 identical over 7 bases. CDR1 and CDR2 from the germline V gene are SGHNT and YYREEE (reference sequence). This CDR3 is built from 14 residues. V lost 0 bases to trimming and J lost 6 bases; unmatched junction nucleotides: 6.

The chain uses TRBV29-1 and TRBJ2-2; no firm D call. The CDR3 length is 14 residues. V was pared by 2 bases and J by 0 bases, with 7 bases between. Germline V lookup: CDR1 SQVTM, CDR2 ANQGSEA. In DNA form, the CDR3 reads TGCAGCGTTGAACAGCTCTCGAACACCGGGGAGCTGTTTTTT. The encoded protein is CSVEQLSNTGELFF.

This chain uses TRBV7-4 with TRBJ2-5; maybe TRBD1 (6 bases). The DNA end is a closer match to TRBJ2-7, so the J assignment may be wrong. Germline V CDR1 and CDR2: SGHVT, SQSDAQ. CDR3 length: 16 amino acids. This CDR3 reads CASSLAGAGALGEQYF. The CDR3 DNA is TGTGCCAGCAGCTTAGCTGGGGCAGGGGCTTTGGGCGAGCAGTACTTC.

The chain recombines TRBV4-1 with TRBJ2-7, with D possibly matching TRBD2 (8 bases). Germline lookup yields CDR1 MGHRA and CDR2 YSYEKL. CDR3 length equals 18 residues. V lost 0 bases to trimming and J lost 7 bases, with 25 bases between them. The CDR3 spells CASSQEGLLAGPGGEQYF. In DNA form, the CDR3 reads TGCGCCAGCAGCCAAGAAGGCCTCCTAGCGGGCCCAGGGGGGGAGCAGTACTTC.

The rearrangement uses TRBV6-5 and TRBJ2-2, with D possibly TRBD1 on 5 matching bases. Germline V gene sequence: CDR1 MNHEY, CDR2 SVGAGI. CDR3 size: 15 residues. The V end lost 5 bases, the J end lost 4 bases, and 14 bases lay between the germline ends. As DNA, the CDR3 is TGTGCCAGCAGTCAGTTTAATAGGGGCACCGGGGAGCTGTTTTTT. It is translated as CASSQFNRGTGELFF.

The CDR3 bases are TGTGCCAGCAGCTTCGGGGCAGGGCTCTACGAGCAGTACTTC. Its translation is CASSFGAGLYEQYF. The chain links TRBV7-9 to TRBJ2-7; the D gene could be TRBD1 or TRBD2 (5 bases each). CDR3 length: 14 residues. Trimming took off 3 bases at V and 3 bases at J, with 12 bases between the two ends. CDR1 is SEHNR, CDR2 FQNEAQ, per germline (reference sequence).

The rearrangement links TRBV19 to TRBJ1-2; D not resolved. Germline lookup yields CDR1 LNHDA and CDR2 SQIVND (reference sequence). With 3 bases removed from V and 6 bases from J, the gap between germline ends came to 11 bases. This CDR3 is 13 amino acids long. CDR3 DNA sequence: TGTGCCAGTAGTATGGGTTCGGTCGATGGCTACACCTTC. Protein: CASSMGSVDGYTF.

Only one count was recorded for this clone. The chain recombines TRBV6-5 with TRBJ1-4, with 8 nucleotides matching TRBD1. J gave up 5 bases and V 5 bases, and 4 bases lay outside the gene matches. In germline, CDR1 is MNHEY, CDR2 SVGAGI. The CDR3 covers 14 residues. The CDR3 sequence is CASSAGTGNEKLFF. CDR3 DNA: TGTGCCAGCAGTGCCGGGACAGGAAATGAAAAACTGTTTTTT.